These T cell receptor beta chains were read from a single sample in a study of OX40 agonist ivuxolimab in advanced cancers. Method: immunoSEQ multiplex PCR; TCRdb's copy keeps in-frame clones and lacks some. Seen here are more than 100,000 clones, 85% to 90% observed once, and the top ten hold around 0.57%. The starting material was CD4+ or CD8+ T cells sorted from blood, obtained in a trial of the OX40 agonist ivuxolimab. These receptors were taken from an adult with an advanced solid tumor such as melanoma, head and neck, liver or kidney cancer. Each CDR3 is given with its conserved first and last residue. Fields, in order: V gene, CDR3 protein.

TRBV7-2 | CASSLEGLADYEQYF
TRBV7-2 | CASSVTWNSYEQYF
TRBV6-4 | CASSVEAGGHNEQFF
TRBV7-6 | CASSSTRYNEQFF
TRBV7-7 | CASSPGQAFQETQYF
TRBV18 | CASSEVTGWYEQYF
TRBV4-3 | CASSLGQGGHLRTEAFF
TRBV5-8 | CASSLGALQGNIQYF
TRBV29-1 | CSVVVGPSEQYF
TRBV28 | CASSLVDEAFF
TRBV2 | CASSESGKNEQFF
TRBV28 | CASSSGVVGNTIYF
TRBV28 | CASSTHRARDYGYTF
TRBV15 | CATSNRVDDGEAFF
TRBV11-2 | CASSAPRRGNIQYF
TRBV19 | CASNGLAGVPGANVLTF
TRBV5-5 | CASRGDWPWVQYF
TRBV7-9 | CASGNLQGGQPQHF
TRBV6-6 | CASSTPGPTNEQYF
TRBV9 | CASSVVVAGELFF
TRBV28 | CASSSPVGRGETQYF
TRBV21-1 | CASSKAAGTNEKLFF
TRBV11-2 | CASSHNFGRSSYGYTF
TRBV6-6 | CASSTTGRETQYF
TRBV30 | CAWNTGGWGEAFF
TRBV5-1 | CASRPGSTNEKLFF
TRBV2 | CASEIQGRGNQPQHF
TRBV7-2 | CASSLALGAGGTDTQYF
TRBV6-5 | CASSWGPRGETQYF
TRBV30 | CAWIPLDRGNTEAFF
TRBV7-2 | CASSLARGQETQYF
TRBV2 | CASSGGRRQYF
TRBV2 | CASSEIGAGAHEQYF
TRBV9 | CASSVGTGPEAFF
TRBV4-3 | CGFCPGLAGGDTDTQYF
TRBV10-1 | CASSEYGGGAYNEQFF
TRBV9 | CASSVVLAAGGDTQYF
TRBV15 | CATSRDRLTSREYEQYF
TRBV18 | CASSPSLAGGSYEQYF
TRBV27 | CASSGGTGWVNTEAFF
TRBV9 | CASSPRPSSDTQYF
TRBV4-1 | CASSHPVTDTQYF
TRBV9 | CASSNDKSSYEQYF
TRBV5-4 | CASSASAGWENEQFF
TRBV28 | CASSLFVRGYEQYF
TRBV5-4 | CASSLADYRETQYF
TRBV6-1 | CASSDEGATNEKLFF
TRBV19 | CASSIDGGSTNEKLFF
TRBV6-5 | CASSSRTGRNGYTF
TRBV7-2 | CASSLAPGQGSHEQFF